The clone carrying this TCR delta chain is medium-sized (0.01 to 0.1%) within its sample. The antigen is unknown. Different DNA sequences within this sample yield the same CDR3. Flow sorting of PBMC yielded separate Vgamma9/Vdelta2+ and Vdelta2-negative gammadelta T cell populations for bulk repertoire analysis. This specimen belongs to a study of γδ T cells in repeated Plasmodium falciparum infection. Points from the study as a whole: Vdelta2-negative gammadelta repertoires, largely Vdelta1+, seemingly showed infection-driven waves of new clonal selection. Donors in Mali lived in a small rural village, largely one ethnic group.

The CDR3 is 20 amino acids. Trimming took 0 bases from V and 3 from J, leaving 26 bases between them. CDR1 and CDR2 from the germline V gene are TSWWSYY and QGS. Each sorted gammadelta sample had TRG and TRD chains sequenced. TCRdb redid the clone calls on the multiplex PCR reads with CATT. In the table there are about 93,000 delta-chain clones, approximately 1% of which are singletons. The J gene is TRDJ1, the V gene TRDV1, with D perhaps TRDD3 (5 bases). Sequencing used gamma-delta T cells from blood. This TCR derives from a pool of human donors (malaria-infected and uninfected, not separated). CDR3 bases: TGTGCTCTTGGGGAACTTAAAGCTCCTCCAACCTCAGATGGGGCCGATAAACTCATCTTT. It specifies CALGELKAPPTSDGADKLIF.